A selection of T cell receptor beta chains follows, all from one sample in a study of blood T cell repertoires in COVID-19. The method was immunoSEQ multiplex PCR; TCRdb's version includes in-frame clones alone and lacks a portion of them. Of over 14,000 clones listed, roughly 88% were seen once; the top ten hold roughly 10%. Input material: peripheral blood. The receptors originated from a human donor in a cohort sampled during active COVID-19. The CDR3 runs from the conserved cysteine through the conserved F or W.

j_call,v_call,cdr3_aa
TRBJ2-3,TRBV7-9,CASSPLSPGTDTQYF
TRBJ2-3,TRBV5-1,CASSTPSGRADTQYF
TRBJ1-6,TRBV6-1,CASSEIKTGVNYNSPLHF
TRBJ2-3,TRBV9,CASSARTRGTDTQYF
TRBJ2-7,TRBV7-8,CASSVPPTGGFYEQYF
TRBJ1-3,TRBV5-1,CASSYLGQSSGNTIYF
TRBJ1-3,TRBV28,CASRRFSGNTIYF
TRBJ2-6,TRBV7-2,CASSLHTGGANVLTF
TRBJ2-3,TRBV6-2/TRBV6-3,CASSYLRDTQYF
TRBJ2-1,TRBV29-1,CSVTAGGGGEQFF
TRBJ1-6,TRBV3-1/TRBV3-2,CASSQGTGTSPLHF
TRBJ2-7,TRBV5-1,CASSLTSGSYEQYF
TRBJ2-1,TRBV19,CASSISVGGEAFHNEQFF
TRBJ1-3,TRBV3-1/TRBV3-2,CASSQGGLAGNTIYF
TRBJ2-1,TRBV4-2,CASSQEGTGTYNEQFF
TRBJ2-2,TRBV6-5,CASSRTGSTGELFF
TRBJ2-7,TRBV7-8,CASTPGQRYEQYF
TRBJ2-1,TRBV4-1,CASSQDSGSRGNEQFF
TRBJ2-1,TRBV7-2,CASSVPGLAGVVEQFF
TRBJ2-6,TRBV5-1,CASSAGGWDSGANVLTF
TRBJ1-1,TRBV2,CASSLSTTEAFF
TRBJ2-3,TRBV5-4,CASRSAGGTDTQYF
TRBJ2-7,TRBV6-5,CASTQGLAGVEQYF
TRBJ2-2,TRBV28,CASRPRSGELFF
TRBJ2-1,TRBV27,CASSFGLGYNEQFF
TRBJ1-2,TRBV29-1,CSVQRGGGYTF
TRBJ2-1,TRBV24-1,CATSDPIGGRNEQFF
TRBJ1-2,TRBV6-5,CASSPDRGSYGYTF